This T cell receptor beta chain comes out of a study of regulatory T cells in long-lasting Graves disease. Findings and caveats of the study: Tissue studied was limited to peripheral blood, excluding thyroid tissue.

This clonotype occurred many times. Its specificity is not known. The germline gives CDR1 KGHSH, CDR2 LQKENI. V shed 5 bases and J 7 bases; nucleotides not matched to a gene: 7. There are 13 residues in the CDR3. Time point meaning: newly diagnosed GD, antithyroid drugs for less than 3 months. From RNA extracted from PBMCs, the TCR library was made. EDTA tubes were used for drawing about 9 milliliters of peripheral blood. Library construction for TCR beta used iRepertoire HTBI primers and Arm-PCR of CDR3 regions. MiXCR, applied by TCRdb to the multiplex PCR reads, yields one record per CDR3 protein. The data hold some 460,000 distinct CDR3 sequences, with roughly 17% observed a single time. These data were also reused for a study on T cells in Graves' hyperthyroidism and ophthalmopathy. That publication notes: Exclusion of a patient resulted from uncontrolled infection, other autoimmune disease, pregnancy or lactation. The TCR CDR3 was amplified in a first-round RT-PCR using the HTBI primer set.

Sequencing used peripheral blood mononuclear cells (PBMCs), obtained at new diagnosis, from a patient treated with antithyroid drugs. The sequence derives from a man aged 40-49 years with Graves disease. This chain joins TRBV18 and TRBJ1-2; TRBD1 aligns across 7 bases. CDR3 coding DNA: TGTGCCAGCTCAGAAGACAGGGTTCTTGGCTACACCTTC. It is translated as CASSEDRVLGYTF. The full variable domain, with the rest looked up from reference TRBV18 and TRBJ1-2, is NAGVMQNPRHLVRRRGQEARLRCSPMKGHSHVYWYRQLPEEGLKFMVYLQKENIIDESGMPKERFSAEFPKEGPSILRIQQVVRGDSAAYFCASSEDRVLGYTFGSGTRLTVV.